This T cell receptor beta chain came from a study of blood T cells in healthy people across ages. The study, taken as a whole, reports: Comparison with aged donors showed that long-lived donors had more naive CD4+ cells and higher diversity. Conclusively comparing naive with antigen-experienced cells was impossible with unsorted PBMCs.

The germline gives CDR1 SNHLY, CDR2 FYNNEI. V was clipped by 8 bases and J by 3 bases, with 8 bases between them. This CDR3 is 12 amino acids long. For this clonotype: Its cognate antigen is unknown.

The authors ran a second PCR of about 6 to 11 cycles using a sample-barcoded 5' primer and a J-beta primer mix. TCRdb reanalysed the 5' RACE reads using MiXCR and keeps one entry per CDR3 protein. The sample carries about 670,000 distinct CDR3 sequences, around 52% recorded once. The rearrangement joins TRBV2 to TRBJ1-3, with D maybe TRBD1 (5 bases). The sequence was obtained from a woman of 80 years or more in good health. The sample comprised blood. The CDR3 sequence: CASRDGGNTIYF. CDR3 nucleotides: TGTGCCAGCCGGGACGGTGGAAACACCATATATTTT.